This T cell receptor beta chain was sequenced for a study of T cell responses to AZD1222 COVID-19 vaccine. Germline lookup yields CDR1 ENHRY and CDR2 SYGVKD. V dropped 4 bases and J dropped 6; count of bases not matched to a gene: 3. This CDR3 is built from 15 residues. Some clones are missing from TCRdb's copy, which holds only in-frame ones; the method was immunoSEQ multiplex PCR. The sample records fewer than 100,000 clones, 85% to 90% being singletons. The V gene is TRBV10-3, the J gene TRBJ1-6, with TRBD1 matching over 10 bases. The sequence derives from an adult who received the AZD1222 COVID-19 vaccine. Sequenced here: peripheral blood, sampled 28 days after the second AZD1222 dose. The CDR3 region has the DNA TGTGCCATCAGTGCAGGACAGGGGGGTAATTCACCCCTCCACTTT. Protein: CAISAGQGGNSPLHF.